The clone carrying this TCR beta chain was detected many times. Its target is not known. The junction differs from germline at one of its ends, possibly a read error. These data come from a study of regulatory T cells in long-lasting Graves disease. On the study more broadly: Persistent Graves' disease required over 5 years of antithyroid drugs and positive TSH receptor antibodies.

Study-wide results and caveats: Persistent disease preferred TRBV28, TRBJ1-2 and TRBJ2-5; new disease, TRBV20-1 and TRBJ2-1. The researchers studied only peripheral blood, not thyroid tissue.

The germline V gene has CDR1 SNHLY and CDR2 FYNNEI. CDR3 length: 13 amino acids. Arm-PCR of CDR3 regions and iRepertoire HTBI primers were the basis on which TCR beta libraries were built. TCRdb processed the multiplex PCR reads anew with MiXCR; each CDR3 protein has one entry. This sample has approximately 380,000 distinct CDR3 sequences, with about 20% found just once. The time point here: persistent/refractory GD, antithyroid drugs over 5 years with positive TRAb. The TCR library was made from RNA extracted from PBMCs. V gene TRBV2 combines with J gene TRBJ1-5; no clear D. Sequencing was performed on peripheral blood mononuclear cells (PBMCs), taken when the disease was refractory, from a patient treated with antithyroid drugs. The receptor was isolated from a female donor with Graves disease. DNA of the CDR3: TGTGCCAGCAGGGAAGGGTTAAATCAGCCCCAGCATTTT. It yields the protein CASREGLNQPQHF.